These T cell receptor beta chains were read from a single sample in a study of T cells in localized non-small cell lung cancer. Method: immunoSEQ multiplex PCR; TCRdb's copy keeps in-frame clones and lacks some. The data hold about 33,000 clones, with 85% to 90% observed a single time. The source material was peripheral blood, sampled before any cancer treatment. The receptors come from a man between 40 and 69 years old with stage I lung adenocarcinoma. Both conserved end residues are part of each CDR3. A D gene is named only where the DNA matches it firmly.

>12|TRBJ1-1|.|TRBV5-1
CASSLDRTEAFF
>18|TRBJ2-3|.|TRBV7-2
CASSLRPSGDWSTDTQYF
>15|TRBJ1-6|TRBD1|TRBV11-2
CASSFLTGGNSPLHF
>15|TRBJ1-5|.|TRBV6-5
CASSYTAYSNQPQHF
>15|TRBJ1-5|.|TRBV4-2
CASSQERSSNQPQHF
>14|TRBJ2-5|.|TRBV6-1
CASSVDGGVGTQYF
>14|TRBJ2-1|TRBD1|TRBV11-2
CASSMDRGHNEQFF
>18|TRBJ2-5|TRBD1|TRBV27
CASSPRQGAGSLQETQYF
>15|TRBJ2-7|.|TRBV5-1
CASSSNTVSSYEQYF
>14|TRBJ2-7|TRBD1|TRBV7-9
CASSTTGVRYEQYF
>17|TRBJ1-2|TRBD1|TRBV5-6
CASSFSDRGRMDYGYTF
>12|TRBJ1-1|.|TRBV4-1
CASSQTGAEAFF
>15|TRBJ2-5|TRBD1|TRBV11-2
CASSLGQGGKWTQYF
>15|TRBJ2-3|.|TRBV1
CTSLHRGSSTDTQYF
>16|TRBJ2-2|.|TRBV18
CASSPLMTFNTGELFF
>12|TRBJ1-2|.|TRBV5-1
CASSLGTYGYTF
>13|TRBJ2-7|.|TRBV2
CASSGGRQYEQYF
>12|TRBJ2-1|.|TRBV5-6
CASSLSGGEQFF
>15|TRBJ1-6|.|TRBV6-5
CASSYSRQADSPLHF
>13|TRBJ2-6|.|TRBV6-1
CASTNSGANVLTF
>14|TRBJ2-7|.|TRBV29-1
CSVRDMEAPYEQYF
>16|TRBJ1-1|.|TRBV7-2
CASSLEVDKMNTEAFF
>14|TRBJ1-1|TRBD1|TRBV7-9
CASSRGDSNTEAFF
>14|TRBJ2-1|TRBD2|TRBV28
CAASGTSVYNEQFF
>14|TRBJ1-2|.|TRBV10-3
CAISESFEGYGYTF
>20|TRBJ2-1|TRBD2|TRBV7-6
CASSFSAFGLAGGRRNEQFF
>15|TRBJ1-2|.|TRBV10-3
CAISEGVTGIRGYTF
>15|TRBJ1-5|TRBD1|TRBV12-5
CASGSTGTGTQPQHF
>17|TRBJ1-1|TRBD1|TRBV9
CASSLPQTLGTDTEAFF
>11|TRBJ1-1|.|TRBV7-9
CASSWNTEAFF
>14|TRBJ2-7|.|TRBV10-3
CAISVRVRDHEQYF
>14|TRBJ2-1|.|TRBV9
CASSPFGGANEQFF
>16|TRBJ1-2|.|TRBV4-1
CASSPTSGTPNYGYTF
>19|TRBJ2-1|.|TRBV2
CASSEALLGIGGRANEQFF
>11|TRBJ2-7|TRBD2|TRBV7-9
CASSSGGWQYF
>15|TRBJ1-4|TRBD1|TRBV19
CASSIAGGPGEKLFF
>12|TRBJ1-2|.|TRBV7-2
CASSPGAYGYTF
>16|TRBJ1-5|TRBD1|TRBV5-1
CASSPGRWTGNQPQHF
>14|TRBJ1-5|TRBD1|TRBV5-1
CASSFTGVDQPQHF
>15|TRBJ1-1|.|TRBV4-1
CASSRAGTSGTEAFF
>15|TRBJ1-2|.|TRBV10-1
CASGVEGAGTTGYTF
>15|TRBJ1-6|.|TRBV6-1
CASSGMQRGNSPLHF
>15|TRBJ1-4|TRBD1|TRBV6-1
CASSEARGLGEKLFF
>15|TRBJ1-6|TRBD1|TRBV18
CASSPYRGLDSPLHF
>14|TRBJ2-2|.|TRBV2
CASVRTRVTGELFF
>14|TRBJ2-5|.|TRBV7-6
CASSLAGLMETQYF
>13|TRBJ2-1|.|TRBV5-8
CASSLVIPDEQFF
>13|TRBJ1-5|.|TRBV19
CASRGQNYQPQHF
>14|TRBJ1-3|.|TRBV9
CASRPGTAGNTIYF
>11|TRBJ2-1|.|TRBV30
CAWRIQNEQFF
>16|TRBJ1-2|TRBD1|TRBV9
CASSEIRGRGAGGYTF
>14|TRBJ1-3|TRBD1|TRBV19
CASSATGLGNTIYF
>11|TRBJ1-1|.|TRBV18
CASSSTTEAFF
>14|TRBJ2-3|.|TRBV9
CASSGGAATDTQYF
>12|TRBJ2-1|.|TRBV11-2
CASSLVSHEQFF